This TCR beta chain was sequenced for a study of Graves' ophthalmopathy and Graves' hyperthyroidism. A diagnosis was made from clinical symptoms together with serum thyroxine, TRAb, thyroid ultrasound and orbital computed tomography. Trimming cost V 5 bases and J 4 bases, with 23 bases left between them. CDR3 size: 18 residues. The germline gives CDR1 MGHDK, CDR2 SYGVNS. Beta-chain TCR CDR3 regions were amplified from RNA transcripts. Following a first-round RT-PCR that used HTBI primers, a second-round multiplex PCR was carried out. TCRdb ran MiXCR on the multiplex PCR reads and lists one entry per CDR3 protein. In the table there are around 670,000 distinct CDR3 sequences, about 44% of which are singletons.

The J gene is TRBJ2-2, the V gene TRBV25-1, with D perhaps TRBD1 or TRBD2 (7 bases each). The sequencing input was peripheral blood. This clonotype was obtained from an adult man with Graves' ophthalmopathy. The CDR3 sequence is CASSYSGAGTVITGELFF. As DNA, the CDR3 is TGTGCCAGCAGTTACTCAGGAGCGGGGACAGTGATCACCGGGGAGCTGTTTTTT.